What follows are 15 T cell receptor beta chains derived from one specimen sequenced in a study of cytomegalovirus exposure and HLA in healthy donors. The primer mix had 60 Vbeta and 13 Jbeta primers. Measured with immunoSEQ multiplex PCR; TCRdb has only the in-frame clones, and not every one. The sample consists of about 160,000 clones, around 77% of them appearing once. Sequencing was carried out using PBMCs. These receptor sequences come from a woman between 50 and 59 years old in good health and CMV-seropositive.

The chain joins TRBV7-2 to TRBJ1-2, with 11 nucleotides matching TRBD1. This CDR3 has 15 amino acids. The germline V gene has CDR1 SGHTA and CDR2 FQGNSA. With V trimmed by 5 bases and J by 7 bases, 9 bases remained unmatched. DNA for the CDR3: TGTGCCAGCAGCCGGACAGGGGGCGCGGTACCTGGCTACACCTTC. Translating gives CASSRTGGAVPGYTF.

This chain joins TRBV7-2 and TRBJ2-7; 8 nucleotides match TRBD2. The V gene end was trimmed by 1 base and the J gene end by 4 bases; junction bases not matched to a gene: 12. CDR3 length: 17 residues. CDR1 and CDR2 from the germline V gene are SGHTA and FQGNSA. In nucleotides, the CDR3 is TGTGCCAGCAGCTTAGTTTATCGGAGCGGGAGAGGGTACGAGCAGTACTTC. Protein: CASSLVYRSGRGYEQYF.

The rearrangement links TRBV5-1 to TRBJ1-1; tentative D call: TRBD1 (5 bases). The CDR3 totals 13 residues. The V and J ends lost 1 base and 4 bases respectively, with 8 bases between them. The V gene's germline CDR1 is SGHRS and CDR2 YFSETQ. In DNA form, the CDR3 reads TGCGCCAGCAGCTTGCAGGGAGGCACTGAAGCTTTCTTT. Protein product: CASSLQGGTEAFF.

The chain is built from TRBV4-3 and TRBJ2-1; 10 bases agree with TRBD1. V lost 0 bases, J lost 2 bases, and 7 bases stayed unmatched. The CDR3 length is 18 residues. Germline CDR1 LGHNA, CDR2 YSLEER. This CDR3 is CASSQDDRGQYTYNEQFF. The CDR3 bases are TGCGCCAGCAGCCAAGACGACAGGGGGCAATATACCTACAATGAGCAGTTCTTC.

V and J are TRBV4-1 and TRBJ2-4; D uncertain. Germline V CDR1 and CDR2: MGHRA, YSYEKL. Between the trimmed V and J ends, which lost 6 bases and 3 bases, there was a span of 6 bases. CDR3 size: 12 residues. CDR3 nucleotide sequence: TGCGCCAGCAGTGGCTTCAAAAACATTCAGTACTTC. This gives the protein CASSGFKNIQYF.

This chain joins TRBV27 and TRBJ1-1; D remains ambiguous. The CDR3 spans 16 residues. In germline, CDR1 is MNHEY, CDR2 SMNVEV (reference sequence). V was shortened by 0 bases and J by 8 bases, with 19 bases between the two germline ends. CDR3 sequence reads: CASSLSRRGRSPEAFF. The CDR3 bases are TGTGCCAGCAGTTTATCACGACGTGGGAGGTCTCCCGAAGCTTTCTTT.

V and J are TRBV5-1 and TRBJ2-3; D is undetermined. Germline V gene sequence: CDR1 SGHRS, CDR2 YFSETQ. Trimming removed 2 bases from V and 5 bases from J, with 12 bases in between. This CDR3 comprises 14 residues. CDR3 residues: CASSFEPQVDTQYF. DNA of the CDR3: TGCGCCAGCAGCTTTGAACCCCAGGTAGATACGCAGTATTTT.

This clone was picked up one time. The chain recombines TRBV4-2 with TRBJ2-2; 8 bases agree with TRBD2. CDR3 length: 16 residues. Germline V gene data show CDR1 as LGHNA and CDR2 as YNFKEQ. The J segment lost 7 bases and the V segment lost 0 bases, leaving 7 bases of the junction unmatched. The CDR3: CASSQDFAGGHGELFF. The CDR3 coding sequence is TGTGCCAGCAGCCAAGATTTTGCGGGGGGCCACGGGGAGCTGTTTTTT.

The chain has TRBV9 and TRBJ2-7; D may be TRBD2 (6 bases). The CDR3 length is 14 residues. V dropped 0 bases and J dropped 0 bases, with 7 bases sitting between them. Germline assignment: CDR1 SGDLS and CDR2 YYNGEE. The CDR3 sequence is CASSVGTNSYEQYF. CDR3 bases: TGTGCCAGCAGCGTAGGGACTAACTCCTACGAGCAGTACTTC.

There are a few counts of this clone. The gene calls are TRBV27 and TRBJ1-1, with 9 nucleotides matching TRBD1. The germline CDR1 and CDR2 sequences are MNHEY and SMNVEV (reference sequence). The CDR3 has 13 residues. Trimming took 6 bases from V and 8 from J; bases not matched to a gene: 7. CDR3 coding DNA: TGTGCCAGCAGAGGAGGACAGGGGCGCGAAGCTTTCTTT. Its protein is CASRGGQGREAFF.

The J gene is TRBJ2-1, the V gene TRBV2; unclear D gene. CDR1 and CDR2 (germline): SNHLY, FYNNEI. V gave up 9 bases and J gave up 4 bases, with 13 bases separating them. This CDR3 comprises 13 residues. The CDR3 is CASSPYEYNEQFF. The DNA for the CDR3 is TGTGCCAGTAGCCCCTATGAATACAATGAGCAGTTCTTC.

This chain joins TRBV4-3 and TRBJ1-1; D is possibly TRBD1 (6 bases). Germline V gene lookup returns CDR1 LGHNA and CDR2 YSLEER. Trimming shortened V by 4 bases and J by 8 bases, and 14 bases separated the two germline ends. There are 13 residues in the CDR3. The CDR3 DNA reads as TGCGCCAGCAGCCTGGGGACACTCGCCGAAGCTTTCTTT. This gives the protein CASSLGTLAEAFF.

The chain combines TRBV6-1 with TRBJ2-5; 7 bases agree with TRBD2. Unmatched junction bases numbered 0, after V lost 4 bases and J lost 4 bases. In germline, CDR1 is MNHNS, CDR2 SASEGT. The CDR3 loop spans 12 amino acids. CDR3 amino acids: CASSAGGETQYF. In DNA form, the CDR3 reads TGTGCCAGCAGTGCGGGAGGAGAGACCCAGTACTTC.

The V gene is TRBV6-5, the J gene TRBJ2-2, with a weak D call TRBD1 (6 bases). With 6 bases removed from V and 0 bases from J, the gap between germline ends came to 8 bases. CDR3 length equals 14 residues. Germline loops: CDR1 MNHEY, CDR2 SVGAGI. CDR3: CASRGHPNTGELFF. CDR3 nucleotide sequence: TGTGCCAGCAGGGGACACCCGAACACCGGGGAGCTGTTTTTT.

The rearrangement joins TRBV11-2 to TRBJ2-7; TRBD1 matches at 12 bases. The CDR3 is 15 residues long. With V trimmed by 7 bases and J by 4 bases, 8 bases remained unmatched. CDR1 is SGHAT, CDR2 FQNNGV, per germline. CDR3 residues: CASTVGTGGGYEQYF. DNA of the CDR3: TGTGCCAGCACCGTAGGGACAGGGGGCGGGTACGAGCAGTACTTC. Filled out from reference TRBV11-2 and TRBJ2-7, the complete variable domain reads EAGVAQSPRYKIIEKRQSVAFWCNPISGHATLYWYQQILGQGPKLLIQFQNNGVVDDSQLPKDRFSAERLKGVDSTLKIQPAKLEDSAVYLCASTVGTGGGYEQYFGPGTRLTVT.